The 23 T cell receptor beta chains listed next were all sequenced from one sample in a study of neurological immune-mediated disorders. TCRdb used MiXCR to reprocess the 5' RACE reads, holding one entry per CDR3 protein. The data show roughly 28,000 distinct CDR3 sequences, approximately 3.2% seen once. Sample: PBMCs. The receptors were gathered from a woman aged 25-40 years with multiple sclerosis.

This clonotype has ten or more counts. The chain carries TRBV3-1 and TRBJ2-6; D is uncertain. V was clipped by 3 bases and J by 1 base, with 7 bases between them. Germline V CDR1 and CDR2: LGHDT, YNNKEL (reference sequence). The CDR3 consists of 15 residues. The chain's CDR3 is CASSQLGSGANVLTF. CDR3 DNA sequence: TGTGCCAGCAGCCAGTTGGGGTCTGGGGCCAACGTCCTGACTTTC.

A word on this clonotype: A read error may account for a junction end that differs from germline. The chain couples TRBV6-5 to TRBJ1-6; D may be TRBD1 (6 bases). The CDR3 consists of 14 residues. Germline assignment: CDR1 MNHEY and CDR2 SVGAGI. CDR3: CASSPDRRNSPLNF. CDR3 DNA: TGTGCCAGCAGCCCTGACAGGCGAAATTCACCCCTCAACTTT.

Comment on this clonotype: A much larger clone is a single base away; this may be a read error. The chain employs TRBV9 and TRBJ2-2; 7 bases are a match to TRBD1. The junction had 9 bases not matched to a gene; V was cut back by 4 bases and J by 3 bases. There are 16 residues in the CDR3. The germline CDR1 and CDR2 sequences are SGDLS and YYNGEE. The CDR3 DNA reads as TGTGCCAGCAGCCCTCAGGGGGTCATATACACCGGGGAGCTGTTTTTT. It translates to CASSPQGVIYTGELFF.

The V and J genes are TRBV3-1 and TRBJ2-1, with a tentative D call TRBD1 (6 bases). In germline, CDR1 is LGHDT, CDR2 YNNKEL (reference sequence). Trimming cost V 0 bases and J 6 bases, with 15 bases left between them. This CDR3 region has 16 residues. This CDR3 is CASSQEGRDNGNEQFF. The CDR3 DNA sequence: TGTGCCAGCAGCCAAGAGGGCCGGGACAACGGCAATGAGCAGTTCTTC.

There are many counts of this clonotype. The chain carries TRBV3-1 and TRBJ2-5; no clear D gene. This CDR3 spans 13 amino acids. The germline V and J ends were trimmed by 4 bases and 4 bases, with 10 bases remaining between them. Germline V gene sequence: CDR1 LGHDT, CDR2 YNNKEL (reference sequence). This chain's CDR3 is CASSPRSRETQYF. CDR3 coding DNA: TGTGCCAGCAGCCCCCGCAGTCGAGAGACCCAGTACTTC.

Relative to its sample, this clonotype is medium-sized. This rearrangement joins TRBV29-1 to TRBJ2-3; a weak D match, TRBD2 (6 bases). The CDR3 is 15 amino acids. V lost 5 bases to trimming and J lost 2 bases, with 17 bases between them. The germline V gene has CDR1 SQVTM and CDR2 ANQGSEA. CDR3 coding DNA: TGCAGCGTTATCCCCATTGGGACTGCCACAGATACGCAGTATTTT. Translated, it gives CSVIPIGTATDTQYF.

This clonotype was recorded at least ten times. The rearrangement uses TRBV7-2 and TRBJ1-2; 7 bases are a match to TRBD1. Trimming took 5 bases from V and 0 from J; bases not matched to a gene: 6. The CDR3 is made up of 15 amino acids. Germline CDR1 reads SGHTA; CDR2 reads FQGNSA. The DNA of the CDR3 is TGTGCCAGCAGCCCCGGGCAGGGGGCTAACTATGGCTACACCTTC. This translates into CASSPGQGANYGYTF.

This clonotype was detected many times. The chain links TRBV18 to TRBJ2-7, with D possibly matching TRBD2 (6 bases). The CDR3 has 14 amino acids. The germline V gene encodes CDR1 KGHSH and CDR2 LQKENI. The ends were cut back, 5 bases at V and 2 bases at J, with 13 bases in the middle. In DNA form, the CDR3 reads TGTGCCAGCTCAGGGGACTTAAGAACCTACGAGCAGTACTTC. It yields the protein CASSGDLRTYEQYF.

This clonotype was recorded a few times. The chain carries TRBV27 and TRBJ1-5, with 7 bases matching TRBD1. The CDR3 length is 14 residues. Trimming cost V 5 bases and J 7 bases; bases outside gene matches: 8. CDR1 is MNHEY and CDR2 is SMNVEV in the germline V gene (reference sequence). CDR3 DNA: TGTGCCAGCAGTCGATCAGGGGGGATGCAGCCCCAGCATTTT. Translating it yields CASSRSGGMQPQHF.

This clonotype was seen ten or more times. The chain links TRBV7-2 to TRBJ2-3; 12 bases are shared with TRBD2. Trimming removed 5 bases from V and 8 bases from J; junction bases left unmatched: 11. Germline lookup yields CDR1 SGHTA and CDR2 FQGNSA. The CDR3 length is 16 residues. DNA of the CDR3: TGTGCCAGCAGCCCCCGGACTAGCGGGGTTGGGGCTACGCAGTATTTT. Its translation is CASSPRTSGVGATQYF.

This clonotype showed up many times. The rearrangement uses TRBV7-2 and TRBJ2-1; the D is unclear. CDR3 length: 14 amino acids. Trimming took 1 base from V and 4 from J, leaving 8 bases between them. Germline V gene lookup returns CDR1 SGHTA and CDR2 FQGNSA. The chain's CDR3 is CASSLDATYNEQFF. The CDR3 DNA sequence: TGTGCCAGCAGCTTAGACGCTACGTACAATGAGCAGTTCTTC. Filled out from reference TRBV7-2 and TRBJ2-1, the complete variable domain reads GAGVSQSPSNKVTEKGKDVELRCDPISGHTALYWYRQSLGQGLEFLIYFQGNSAPDKSGLPSDRFSAERTGGSVSTLTIQRTQQEDSAVYLCASSLDATYNEQFFGPGTRLTVL.

In this sample, this clonotype turned up many times. The chain couples TRBV5-1 to TRBJ1-1, with D unclear. This CDR3 contains 14 residues. Between the trimmed V and J ends, which lost 4 bases and 3 bases, there was a span of 13 bases. Germline V gene sequence: CDR1 SGHRS, CDR2 YFSETQ. The CDR3 is CASSPGPRHTEAFF. DNA of the CDR3: TGCGCCAGCAGCCCTGGGCCCCGGCACACTGAAGCTTTCTTT.

The chain carries TRBV10-2 and TRBJ1-1; tentative D call: TRBD1 (5 bases). CDR1 and CDR2 from the germline V gene are WSHSY and SAAADI. The CDR3 covers 14 residues. Trimming removed 7 bases from V and 4 bases from J, with 16 bases in between. This chain's CDR3 is CASTYVGLGTEAFF. For the CDR3, the DNA is TGCGCCAGCACCTATGTGGGGCTGGGCACTGAAGCTTTCTTT.

In this sample, this clonotype turned up many times. The chain recombines TRBV5-1 with TRBJ2-5; D ambiguous. Trimming pared 0 bases from V and 1 base from J, leaving 4 bases between. CDR1 and CDR2 from the germline V gene are SGHRS and YFSETQ. The CDR3 is made up of 13 amino acids. For the CDR3, the DNA is TGCGCCAGCAGCTTGGACAGCCAAGAGACCCAGTACTTC. Protein sequence: CASSLDSQETQYF.

Many counts were recorded for this clonotype. V is TRBV7-9 and J is TRBJ2-7, with no clear D. Germline CDR1 reads SEHNR; CDR2 reads FQNEAQ (reference sequence). Trimming removed 4 bases from V and 0 bases from J, with 13 bases in between. The CDR3 extends over 15 amino acids. The CDR3 DNA reads TGTGCCAGCAGCTCCGTTGACACCCGCTCCTACGAGCAGTACTTC. Translation gives CASSSVDTRSYEQYF.

This clonotype was observed many times. The rearrangement uses TRBV6-5 and TRBJ1-2; 8 bases are a match to TRBD1. Losses at the gene ends were 4 bases for V and 4 bases for J; bases not matched to a gene: 5. Germline V gene lookup returns CDR1 MNHEY and CDR2 SVGAGI. The CDR3 extends over 14 amino acids. CDR3 nucleotide sequence: TGTGCCAGCAGTTTGGACAGGGAGTTCTATGGCTACACCTTC. This encodes CASSLDREFYGYTF.

The V and J genes are TRBV2 and TRBJ2-7; D possibly uses TRBD1 or TRBD2 (5 bases each). Germline CDR1 and CDR2: SNHLY and FYNNEI. V was shortened by 6 bases and J by 1 base, with 16 bases between the two germline ends. CDR3 length: 15 amino acids. The CDR3 DNA is TGTGCCAGCAGCGCCCCGGGACGGATATCCTACGAGCAGTACTTC. Protein sequence: CASSAPGRISYEQYF. The entire variable domain, with the rest obtained from reference TRBV2 and TRBJ2-7, is as follows: EPEVTQTPSHQVTQMGQEVILRCVPISNHLYFYWYRQILGQKVEFLVSFYNNEISEKSEIFDDQFSVERPDGSNFTLKIRSTKLEDSAMYFCASSAPGRISYEQYFGPGTRLTVT.

This clonotype was observed at least ten times. J is TRBJ2-5 and V is TRBV18; 7 nucleotides match TRBD2. Germline V gene sequence: CDR1 KGHSH, CDR2 LQKENI. The CDR3 spans 15 residues. The ends lost 3 bases at V and 7 bases at J; junction bases unmatched: 11. CDR3 coding DNA: TGTGCCAGCTCACCCTTCGGACTAGATTCTGGGACCCAGTACTTC. Protein sequence: CASSPFGLDSGTQYF. The whole variable domain, filled in from reference TRBV18 and TRBJ2-5, reads NAGVMQNPRHLVRRRGQEARLRCSPMKGHSHVYWYRQLPEEGLKFMVYLQKENIIDESGMPKERFSAEFPKEGPSILRIQQVVRGDSAAYFCASSPFGLDSGTQYFGPGTRLLVL.

At least ten counts were recorded for this clonotype. The CDR3 protein is CASSLSAQQGYEQYF. CDR3 coding DNA: TGTGCCAGCAGCCTGTCCGCTCAACAAGGTTACGAGCAGTACTTC. V gene TRBV11-2 combines with J gene TRBJ2-7; D not resolved. Germline loops: CDR1 SGHAT, CDR2 FQNNGV. CDR3 length equals 15 residues. Trimming removed 5 bases at V and 4 bases at J, with 18 bases between.

This clonotype has a count of ten or more. CDR3 amino acids: CASSLGQTTYEQYF. CDR3 nucleotides: TGTGCCAGCAGTTTGGGACAGACGACCTACGAGCAGTACTTC. The chain recombines TRBV12-3 or TRBV12-4 with TRBJ2-7, with TRBD1 matching 7 bases. Unmatched junction bases numbered 4, after V lost 3 bases and J lost 2 bases. This CDR3 spans 14 amino acids.

This clonotype was recorded at least ten times. CDR3 region: CASSQLGLAGGSTDTQYF. The CDR3 DNA sequence: TGTGCCAGCAGCCAACTGGGACTAGCGGGGGGGAGCACAGATACGCAGTATTTT. The rearrangement uses TRBV3-1 and TRBJ2-3, with 16 bases lining up with TRBD2. Germline V gives CDR1 LGHDT, CDR2 YNNKEL (reference sequence). V was pared by 2 bases and J by 0 bases, with 2 bases of the junction left unmatched. The CDR3 extends over 18 amino acids.

There are many counts of this clonotype. The chain joins TRBV5-1 to TRBJ2-2, with 11 bases fitting TRBD2. Trimming took 2 bases from V and 1 from J; bases not matched to a gene: 13. CDR3 length equals 20 residues. Looked up from germline, CDR1 is SGHRS and CDR2 is YFSETQ. CDR3 region: CASSFPRYSGGAGNTGELFF. The DNA for the CDR3 is TGCGCCAGCAGCTTCCCCCGGTATAGCGGGGGGGCCGGGAACACCGGGGAGCTGTTTTTT.

This clonotype was observed many times. V and J are TRBV2 and TRBJ2-3, with D uncertain. Germline V gene sequence: CDR1 SNHLY, CDR2 FYNNEI. V lost 7 bases and J lost 6, with 11 bases in between. The CDR3 sequence is 12 residues long. The CDR3 DNA sequence: TGTGCCAGCACCAGTAGGGCGGATACGCAGTATTTT. This translates into CASTSRADTQYF.